Sequencing of this T cell receptor beta chain was carried out in a study of T cells in Graves' hyperthyroidism and ophthalmopathy (dated by TCRdb to the late 2010s). About the investigation overall: TCR V-J signatures able to tell the groups apart were searched for in a discovery cohort of about a hundred patients, of whom around 43 had Graves' ophthalmopathy and around 58 had stable Graves' hyperthyroidism. Prospective prediction of ophthalmopathy was tested in an independent validation cohort consisting of some 20 hyperthyroidism patients and approximately 16 patients who later progressed to ophthalmopathy. In roughly six Graves' hyperthyroidism patients, the study also compared T-cell repertoires from thyroid tissue with T-cell repertoires from blood. The 95 to 100 discovery patients were randomly divided into training and test sets at a 7:3 ratio. The paper reports TCR Vbeta CDR3 sequencing of 135 peripheral blood samples: around 41 ophthalmopathy, under 80 hyperthyroidism and around 17 progressor patients. Following sampling, methimazole starting at 30 mg daily was given to hyperthyroidism patients, and high-dose intravenous methylprednisolone was given to ophthalmopathy patients.

For this clonotype: What antigen it recognizes has not been identified. The junction departs from germline at one end; a sequencing error may be responsible.

Measured from the cysteine to the phenylalanine, the CDR3 is 10 residues long. The kept DNA is CDR3 alone, 30 bases in frame from the first base. From the germline V gene, CDR1 is SGHVS and CDR2 is FQNEAQ. Exclusion was applied to patients with uncontrolled infections, other autoimmune diseases, pregnancy or lactation. Diagnoses were based on clinical symptoms, serum thyroxine and TRAb, thyroid ultrasound and orbital computed tomography. Total RNA was extracted using Trizol reagent, and RNA quality was assessed on an Agilent 2100 Bioanalyzer. The TCR beta CDR3 regions were amplified from the RNA transcripts. The TCR CDR3 was subjected to a first round of RT-PCR using the HTBI primer set and the Qiagen OneStep RT-PCR kit. A second multiplex PCR round built the libraries, followed by size selection and purification. Paired-end sequencing of the libraries was performed with 100 bp reads on an Illumina HiSeq2000. In the source study's methods: SOAPnuke was used to process the raw data, removing reads that contained adapters or uncalled bases, had a mean Phred below 15, or lacked an exact match to the constant primer or identifier. COPE v1.2.5 was used to merge the high-quality paired reads, and each unique nucleotide sequence was defined as a clonotype. Clonotypes were aligned to IMGT TRBV, TRBD and TRBJ reference segments using MiTCR v1.1. Only V-J combinations with frequency above 0.0001, covering 99.2% of repertoires, were analysed. The TCS score was defined as F50 (clonal expansion) divided by E x V (chaos), with BLOSUM62-based TCRdist calculated between CDR3 peptides within each V-J. Welch's t-statistics and random forest reduced approximately 520 V-J features to some 14, which were used in a naive Bayes classifier (R e1071). Thyroid-blood repertoire similarity was quantified with the Morisita-Horn index. The public reads were reprocessed in TCRdb via fastp at Q25 and MiXCR, keeping in-frame beta chains. One record per CDR3 amino acid sequence lists the most common genes and DNA. The V and J calls, along with clone size, are taken from TCRdb and not from the paper's own processing. In all, the sample holds approximately 510,000 distinct CDR3 sequences, and 46% of those were seen once. Together, the top ten hold about two fifths of the sample.

Beyond this particular receptor, the publication reports: During validation, the model predicted progression to ophthalmopathy a median of roughly 7.1 months ahead of onset, with 70.59% sensitivity and almost 75% specificity. Sample size was not statistically predetermined, and investigators were not blinded to group allocation. A model built on a 13 V-J signature distinguished ophthalmopathy from stable hyperthyroidism, reaching around 88% sensitivity and approximately 83% specificity in cross-validation and 80%/75% in testing. Most expanded thyroid clonotypes (frequency above 0.001) were also found in blood, which suggests that blood repertoires may mirror thyroid immune responses.

The clonotype was recovered from an adult woman with Graves' disease, either hyperthyroidism or ophthalmopathy (not recorded which). This chain joins TRBV7-8 to TRBJ2-2; no confident D gene assignment can be made. Sample: peripheral blood or thyroid tissue (not recorded which). The CDR3 reads CASSTWELFF. The sequenced DNA: TGTGCCAGCAGCACCTGGGAGCTGTTTTTT.